The T cell receptor beta chain under discussion was sequenced for a study of T cell responses to AZD1222 COVID-19 vaccine. Study findings and constraints: Unmutated variant regions are reportedly the target of nearly half of TCRs that are spike-specific. A mostly white British donor set with more females was recruited, and clonal diversity was possibly underestimated.

Clones were sequenced by immunoSEQ multiplex PCR, and TCRdb holds only the in-frame ones, with some missing. Of 150,000 or so clones listed, more than 85% are singletons. As to this clone: The antigen is unknown.

This CDR3 has 13 residues. The germline V gene encodes CDR1 MNHEY and CDR2 SMNVEV (reference sequence). Trimming left V 7 bases short and J 4 bases short, with 13 bases between. Material: peripheral blood, obtained on day 0 of AZD1222 vaccination. The receptor was isolated from an adult in good health. The chain carries TRBV27 and TRBJ2-5, with a possible D match to TRBD2 (6 bases). The CDR3 protein is CASTPRRGETQYF. The DNA of the CDR3 is TGTGCCAGCACTCCTAGGCGGGGAGAGACCCAGTACTTC.